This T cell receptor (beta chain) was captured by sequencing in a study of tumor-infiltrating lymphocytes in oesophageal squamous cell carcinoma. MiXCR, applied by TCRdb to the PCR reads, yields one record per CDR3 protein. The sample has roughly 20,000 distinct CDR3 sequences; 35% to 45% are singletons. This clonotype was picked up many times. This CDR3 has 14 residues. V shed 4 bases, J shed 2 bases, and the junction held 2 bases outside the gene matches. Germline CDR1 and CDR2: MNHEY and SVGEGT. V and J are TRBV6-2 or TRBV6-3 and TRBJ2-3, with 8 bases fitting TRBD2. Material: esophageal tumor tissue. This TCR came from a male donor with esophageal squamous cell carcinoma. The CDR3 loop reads CASSFSGNTDTQYF. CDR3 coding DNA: TGTGCCAGCAGTTTTAGCGGGAACACAGATACGCAGTATTTT.